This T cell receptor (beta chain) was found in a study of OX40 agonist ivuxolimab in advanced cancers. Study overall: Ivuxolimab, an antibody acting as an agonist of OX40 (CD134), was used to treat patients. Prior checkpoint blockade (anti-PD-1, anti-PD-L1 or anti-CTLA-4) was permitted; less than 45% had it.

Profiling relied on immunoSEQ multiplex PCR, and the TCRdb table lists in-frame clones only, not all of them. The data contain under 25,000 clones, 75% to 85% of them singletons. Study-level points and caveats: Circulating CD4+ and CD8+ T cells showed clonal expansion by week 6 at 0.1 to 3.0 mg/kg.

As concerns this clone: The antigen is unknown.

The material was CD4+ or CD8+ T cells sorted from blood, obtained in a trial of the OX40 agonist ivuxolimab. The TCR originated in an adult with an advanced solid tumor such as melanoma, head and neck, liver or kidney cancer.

CDR3 residues: CASKFKGRDGYGYTF. The CDR3 DNA reads TGTGCCAGCAAATTTAAAGGCAGGGATGGCTATGGCTACACCTTC. V is TRBV6-5 and J is TRBJ1-2; possibly TRBD1 for D (5 bases). Per germline, CDR1 MNHEY and CDR2 SVGAGI. Between the trimmed V and J ends, which lost 7 bases and 4 bases, there was a span of 19 bases. There are 15 residues in the CDR3.